The 23 T cell receptor beta chains below come from one sample, sequenced in a study of OX40 agonist ivuxolimab in advanced cancers. Produced via immunoSEQ multiplex PCR; TCRdb's table is partial and in-frame only. This table has 85,000 to 130,000 clones, about nine tenths appearing once. The specimen comprised CD4+ or CD8+ T cells sorted from blood, sampled in a trial of the OX40 agonist ivuxolimab. These receptors all come from an adult with an advanced solid tumor such as melanoma, head and neck, liver or kidney cancer.

V gene TRBV5-1 combines with J gene TRBJ1-5; D remains unclear. CDR1 SGHRS and CDR2 YFSETQ come from the germline V gene. The CDR3 sequence is 13 residues long. V lost 0 bases and J lost 3, with 4 bases in between. The CDR3 protein is CASSLVPNQPQHF. DNA for the CDR3: TGCGCCAGCAGCTTGGTTCCCAATCAGCCCCAGCATTTT.

The chain recombines TRBV9 with TRBJ2-5; possibly TRBD1 for D (6 bases). V gave up 4 bases and J gave up 2 bases, with 15 bases separating them. This CDR3 has 15 amino acids. The germline V gene has CDR1 SGDLS and CDR2 YYNGEE. The CDR3 loop is CASSPTWGPQETQYF. DNA for the CDR3: TGTGCCAGCAGCCCGACGTGGGGGCCGCAAGAGACCCAGTACTTC. The full variable domain, in which reference TRBV9 and TRBJ2-5 provide the parts outside the CDR3, is DSGVTQTPKHLITATGQRVTLRCSPRSGDLSVYWYQQSLDQGLQFLIQYYNGEERAKGNILERFSAQQFPDLHSELNLSSLELGDSALYFCASSPTWGPQETQYFGPGTRLLVL.

This chain connects TRBV6-5 to TRBJ2-1; 10 nucleotides agree with TRBD2. The CDR3 length is 14 residues. Germline values: CDR1 MNHEY, CDR2 SVGAGI. Losses at the gene ends were 4 bases for V and 13 bases for J; bases not matched to a gene: 10. CDR3 in amino acids: CASSSRTSGGSQFF. The CDR3 region has the DNA TGTGCCAGCAGTTCGAGGACTAGCGGAGGCAGCCAGTTCTTC.

The chain carries TRBV7-9 and TRBJ2-2, with TRBD2 matching 8 bases. After removal of 5 bases from V and 1 base from J, the junction contained 3 bases not matched to a gene. In germline, CDR1 is SEHNR, CDR2 FQNEAQ (reference sequence). The CDR3 extends over 15 amino acids. The CDR3 coding sequence is TGTGCCAGCAGCCCTCTAGCGGGGAACACCGGGGAGCTGTTTTTT. Translating gives CASSPLAGNTGELFF.

The rearrangement links TRBV10-3 to TRBJ2-7, with no clear D. The CDR3 consists of 14 residues. Looked up from germline, CDR1 is ENHRY and CDR2 is SYGVKD. Trimming shortened V by 9 bases and J by 1 base, and 16 bases separated the two germline ends. In DNA form, the CDR3 reads TGTGCCATTAGGTCGTCTTCCGGGTCCTACGAGCAGTACTTC. This encodes CAIRSSSGSYEQYF.

DNA for the CDR3: TGTGCCAGCAGCCTTGGCGGAGGGAGGGCTAACTATGGCTACACCTTC. As protein: CASSLGGGRANYGYTF. V usage is TRBV27 and J usage is TRBJ1-2, with D unresolved. V lost 6 bases, J lost 0 bases, and 17 bases lay in between. Germline-derived CDR1 and CDR2 are MNHEY and SMNVEV (reference sequence). CDR3 length: 16 amino acids.

This clone appeared a single time. This chain connects TRBV27 to TRBJ2-3; 12 bases are shared with TRBD2. CDR1 and CDR2 from the germline V gene are MNHEY and SMNVEV (reference sequence). The CDR3 consists of 17 residues. V lost 5 bases and J lost 4; bases outside the gene matches: 10. CDR3 amino acids: CASSAGLAGISSDTQYF. The CDR3 bases are TGTGCCAGCAGTGCGGGACTAGCGGGTATCAGCTCAGATACGCAGTATTTT.

The gene calls are TRBV6-5 and TRBJ2-7; 11 bases line up with TRBD2. V dropped 6 bases and J dropped 3; count of bases not matched to a gene: 1. The CDR3 has 13 amino acids. Per germline, CDR1 MNHEY and CDR2 SVGAGI. The CDR3 DNA reads TGTGCCAGCAGAGGGACTAGCGGCTACGAGCAGTACTTC. The encoded protein is CASRGTSGYEQYF.

This chain links TRBV28 with TRBJ2-1; TRBD2 is a possible D gene (6 bases). CDR1 MDHEN and CDR2 SYDVKM come from the germline V gene. V lost 5 bases and J lost 8, with 19 bases in between. The CDR3 runs 15 residues. The DNA of the CDR3 is TGTGCCAGCAGTCCCCGGGACTGGGGGGACGATGAGCAGTTCTTC. Protein product: CASSPRDWGDDEQFF.

The chain joins TRBV5-1 to TRBJ1-2; the match to TRBD1 covers 7 bases. The V and J ends lost 0 bases and 8 bases, in that order; junction bases with no gene match: 7. The CDR3 sequence is 14 residues long. Germline V CDR1 and CDR2: SGHRS, YFSETQ. The CDR3 region has the DNA TGCGCCAGCAGCTTGGTGACAGGGTATGAAGGCTACACCTTC. This codes for CASSLVTGYEGYTF. The variable domain in full, completed from reference TRBV5-1 and TRBJ1-2, reads KAGVTQTPRYLIKTRGQQVTLSCSPISGHRSVSWYQQTPGQGLQFLFEYFSETQRNKGNFPGRFSGRQFSNSRSEMNVSTLELGDSALYLCASSLVTGYEGYTFGSGTRLTVV.

This clone occurred once. This chain joins TRBV20-1 and TRBJ2-5, with TRBD1 identical over 7 bases. The J call may be incorrect, as the DNA end agrees better with TRBJ2-7. Germline-derived CDR1 and CDR2 are DFQATT and SNEGSKA (reference sequence). The CDR3 has 11 residues. CDR3 amino acids: CSTTGPYEQYF. The CDR3 DNA reads TGCAGTACGACAGGGCCCTACGAGCAGTACTTC.

J is TRBJ2-2 and V is TRBV2, with 7 bases fitting TRBD1. This CDR3 contains 15 residues. Germline lookup yields CDR1 SNHLY and CDR2 FYNNEI. The trim removed 5 bases at V and 6 bases at J, leaving 9 bases unmatched. DNA of the CDR3: TGTGCCAGCAGTCTAACAGGGGTCGGGTCCGGGGAGCTGTTTTTT. It specifies CASSLTGVGSGELFF.

The rearrangement links TRBV6-6 to TRBJ1-5; D perhaps matches TRBD1 (6 bases). The V gene's germline CDR1 is MNHNY and CDR2 SVGAGI (reference sequence). The V and J ends lost 6 bases and 7 bases respectively, with 13 bases between them. The CDR3 runs to 13 residues. The CDR3 is CASSLQQGQPQHF. CDR3 nucleotides: TGTGCCAGCAGCCTTCAACAGGGACAGCCCCAGCATTTT.

This chain connects TRBV5-6 to TRBJ1-5, with D possibly being TRBD1 (6 bases). V gave up 1 base and J gave up 7 bases, with 15 bases separating them. There are 15 residues in the CDR3. Per the germline V gene, CDR1 is SGHDT and CDR2 is YYEEEE. CDR3 coding DNA: TGTGCCAGCAGCTTGAGGGGGTCGCGGAGGCAGCCCCAGCATTTT. Amino acid sequence: CASSLRGSRRQPQHF. Full variable domain (rest looked up from reference TRBV5-6 and TRBJ1-5): DAGVTQSPTHLIKTRGQQVTLRCSPKSGHDTVSWYQQALGQGPQFIFQYYEEEERQRGNFPDRFSGHQFPNYSSELNVNALLLGDSALYLCASSLRGSRRQPQHFGDGTRLSIL.

The rearrangement uses TRBV5-1 and TRBJ2-1, with D tentatively TRBD1 (6 bases). V gave up 0 bases and J gave up 5 bases, with 6 bases separating them. There are 13 residues in the CDR3. CDR1 SGHRS and CDR2 YFSETQ come from the germline V gene. CDR3 sequence: CASSLAGDNEQFF. CDR3 sequence (DNA): TGCGCCAGCAGCTTGGCAGGGGACAATGAGCAGTTCTTC.

The rearrangement joins TRBV19 to TRBJ2-1; 7 bases match TRBD2. Trimming at V came to 4 bases and at J to 0 bases, leaving 12 bases not matched to a gene. CDR1 is LNHDA, CDR2 SQIVND, per germline (reference sequence). The CDR3 is 18 residues long. CDR3 region: CASSRASGKVSSYNEQFF. DNA for the CDR3: TGTGCCAGTAGTAGGGCTAGCGGAAAGGTATCCTCCTACAATGAGCAGTTCTTC.

The chain couples TRBV5-8 to TRBJ2-7; a possible D gene is TRBD2 (6 bases). Germline values: CDR1 SGHTS, CDR2 YDEGEE. This CDR3 spans 16 amino acids. V was clipped by 0 bases and J by 3 bases, with 16 bases between them. The CDR3 reads CASSLGGDFGGYEQYF. The CDR3 nucleotides are TGTGCCAGCAGCTTGGGGGGGGACTTCGGTGGCTACGAGCAGTACTTC.

The rearrangement links TRBV21-1 to TRBJ2-7; TRBD2, the D gene given by the table, was not confirmed from the DNA. TRBV21-1 is classified as a pseudogene. The CDR3 has 16 residues. The CDR3 sequence: CASSKRGTISPDEQYF. The CDR3 DNA is TGTGCCAGCAGCAAAAGGGGGACTATCTCCCCCGACGAGCAGTACTTC.

The chain couples TRBV7-8 to TRBJ2-1; D unresolved. With 10 bases removed from V and 4 bases from J, the gap between germline ends came to 11 bases. Germline CDR1 is SGHVS and CDR2 is FQNEAQ. The CDR3 extends over 12 amino acids. Here the CDR3 DNA reads TGTGCCAACCCGATGGGGTACAATGAGCAGTTCTTC. This sequence encodes CANPMGYNEQFF.

Only one count was recorded for this clone. The gene calls are TRBV27 and TRBJ2-1; possible D gene TRBD2, 5 bases. The V end was cut by 1 base, the J end by 7 bases, with 20 bases between. Germline assignment: CDR1 MNHEY and CDR2 SMNVEV (reference sequence). CDR3 length: 17 amino acids. CDR3 bases: TGTGCCAGCAGTTTATTCCCCCCCCCTAGCAATCGGAATGAGCAGTTCTTC. It codes for CASSLFPPPSNRNEQFF.

V usage is TRBV5-8 and J usage is TRBJ2-1; 8 positions match TRBD2. Losses at the gene ends were 0 bases for V and 9 bases for J; bases not matched to a gene: 11. This CDR3 has 16 residues. Germline V gene lookup returns CDR1 SGHTS and CDR2 YDEGEE. CDR3: CASSLARLARSSEQFF. The CDR3 bases are TGTGCCAGCAGCTTGGCCAGACTAGCGAGGTCAAGTGAGCAGTTCTTC.

This rearrangement joins TRBV18 to TRBJ2-3, with no clear D. The CDR3 is 16 amino acids. V shed 0 bases and J shed 0 bases, with 10 bases lying between them. Germline V lookup: CDR1 KGHSH, CDR2 LQKENI. The CDR3 sequence is CASSPPSSRSTDTQYF. The CDR3, as DNA: TGTGCCAGCTCACCACCCAGCAGTAGGAGCACAGATACGCAGTATTTT. Full variable domain (missing parts from reference TRBV18 and TRBJ2-3): NAGVMQNPRHLVRRRGQEARLRCSPMKGHSHVYWYRQLPEEGLKFMVYLQKENIIDESGMPKERFSAEFPKEGPSILRIQQVVRGDSAAYFCASSPPSSRSTDTQYFGPGTRLTVL.

The V and J genes are TRBV19 and TRBJ1-3; D unclear. CDR1 and CDR2 (germline): LNHDA, SQIVND (reference sequence). The CDR3 is 13 amino acids. V dropped 5 bases and J dropped 5 bases, with 10 bases sitting between them. In DNA form, the CDR3 reads TGTGCCAGTAGTGCGGACGGTCGAAACACCATATATTTT. Translating it yields CASSADGRNTIYF.